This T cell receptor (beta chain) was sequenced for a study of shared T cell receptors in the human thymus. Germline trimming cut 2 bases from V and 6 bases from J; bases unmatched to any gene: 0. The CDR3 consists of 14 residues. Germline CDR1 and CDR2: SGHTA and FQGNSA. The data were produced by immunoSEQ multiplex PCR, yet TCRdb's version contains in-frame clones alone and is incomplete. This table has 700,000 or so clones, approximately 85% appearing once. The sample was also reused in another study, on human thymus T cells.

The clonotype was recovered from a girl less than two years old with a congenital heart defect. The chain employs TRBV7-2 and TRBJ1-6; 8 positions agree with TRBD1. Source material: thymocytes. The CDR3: CASSLQGANSPLHF. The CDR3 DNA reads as TGTGCCAGCAGCTTACAGGGGGCTAATTCACCCCTCCACTTT.